A single count supports the clone carrying this TCR beta chain. Its antigen is unknown. The record originates from a study of cytomegalovirus exposure and HLA in healthy donors. Primers for the PCR totalled 60 Vbeta and 13 Jbeta. The repertoire was sequenced with immunoSEQ multiplex PCR; TCRdb's copy has only in-frame clones and lacks some. The sample consists of roughly 230,000 clones, about 93% of them appearing once. The CDR3 extends over 17 amino acids. V dropped 4 bases and J dropped 4 bases, with 20 bases sitting between them. Germline assignment: CDR1 SGHNT and CDR2 YENEEA. General observations from the study: Sequencing had likely introduced a cluster of highly shared sequence variants as an artifact.

The clonotype originates from a girl aged 2 to 9 in good health and CMV-seronegative. Material: PBMCs. The V gene is TRBV11-3, the J gene TRBJ2-1; maybe TRBD1 (6 bases). CDR3 residues: CASSSQQGGAEYNEQFF. The CDR3 DNA reads TGTGCCAGCAGCTCCCAACAGGGTGGTGCGGAGTACAATGAGCAGTTCTTC.